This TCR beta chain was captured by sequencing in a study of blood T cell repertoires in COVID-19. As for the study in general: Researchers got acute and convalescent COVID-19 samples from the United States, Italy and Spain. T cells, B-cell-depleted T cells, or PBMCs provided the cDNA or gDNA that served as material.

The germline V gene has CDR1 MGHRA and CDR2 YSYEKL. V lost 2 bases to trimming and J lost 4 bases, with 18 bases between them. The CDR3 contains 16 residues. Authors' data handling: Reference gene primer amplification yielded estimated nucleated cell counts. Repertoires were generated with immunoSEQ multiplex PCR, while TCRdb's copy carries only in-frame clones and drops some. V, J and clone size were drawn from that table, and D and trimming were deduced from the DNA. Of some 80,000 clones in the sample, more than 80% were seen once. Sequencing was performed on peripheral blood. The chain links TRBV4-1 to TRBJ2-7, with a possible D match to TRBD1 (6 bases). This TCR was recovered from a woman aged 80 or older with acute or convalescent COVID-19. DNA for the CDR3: TGCGCCAGCAGCCAATCTACGAGAGGGGGTACTTACGAGCAGTACTTC. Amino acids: CASSQSTRGGTYEQYF.